The clone carrying this TCR beta chain was detected only once. As yet, its antigen is unknown. No patient escaped relapse after autologous stem cell transplantation, and brentuximab vedotin exposure varied. From thawed PBMCs, CD4+ T cells were purified using magnetic negative selection. These data are taken from a study of PD-1 blockade in classical Hodgkin lymphoma. Study observations and caveats: Healthy donors reportedly exceeded newly diagnosed patients in baseline TCR diversity.

Trimming pared 6 bases from V and 8 bases from J, leaving 10 bases between. Looked up from germline, CDR1 is LNHDA and CDR2 is SQIVND (reference sequence). This CDR3 has 11 residues. Data came from immunoSEQ multiplex PCR; TCRdb stores just in-frame clones and leaves some out. The sample consists of about 30,000 clones, 65% to 90% of them appearing once. This sequence joins TRBV19 and TRBJ1-1; possibly TRBD1 for D (5 bases). The TCR was taken from a human donor with classical Hodgkin lymphoma. Sequences were derived from CD4+ T cells from blood, sampled at baseline. CDR3 region: CASRGYREAFF. Here the CDR3 DNA reads TGTGCCAGTAGAGGTTACAGGGAAGCTTTCTTT.